One sample yielded the 7 T cell receptor beta chains listed below, sequenced in a study of shared clonotypes between healthy human individuals. Clones were sequenced by immunoSEQ multiplex PCR, and TCRdb holds only the in-frame ones, with some missing. The table records about 2 million clones, approximately 94% of them present only once. Selected positively for CCR7 and CD45RO-negative, naive CD8 cells excluded terminally differentiated effector memory CD45RA+ cells. Sequenced: naive CD8+ T cells sorted from blood. Receptor source: a man aged 18 to 29 in good health.

This clone was recorded only once. V is TRBV29-1 and J is TRBJ2-3; tentatively, D is TRBD1 (7 bases). Germline V CDR1 and CDR2: SQVTM, ANQGSEA. The CDR3 totals 13 residues. V lost 5 bases, J lost 2 bases, and 11 bases lay in between. CDR3: CSVPGGPTDTQYF. CDR3 nucleotides: TGCAGCGTTCCAGGGGGGCCCACAGATACGCAGTATTTT.

The chain has TRBV29-1 and TRBJ2-7, with 8 bases aligning to TRBD2. Germline assignment: CDR1 SQVTM and CDR2 ANQGSEA. The CDR3 is 17 amino acids. With 4 bases clipped from V and 2 bases from J, the junction kept 16 bases outside the gene matches. The DNA for the CDR3 is TGCAGCGTTGGAGGACCCGCGCCAGCGGGAGATCCCTACGAGCAGTACTTC. Residues: CSVGGPAPAGDPYEQYF.

V and J are TRBV6-5 and TRBJ1-4; 9 bases agree with TRBD1. After removal of 5 bases from V and 8 bases from J, the junction contained 9 bases not matched to a gene. This CDR3 has 15 residues. Germline CDR1 MNHEY, CDR2 SVGAGI. The CDR3 spells CASSTGQGRFEKLFF. As DNA, the CDR3 is TGTGCCAGCAGTACTGGACAGGGGAGGTTCGAAAAACTGTTTTTT.

As concerns this clone: The sample contains more than one DNA sequence encoding this CDR3. This chain uses TRBV9 with TRBJ2-3, with TRBD2 matching over 10 bases. This CDR3 spans 15 amino acids. V lost 2 bases to trimming and J lost 1 base; unmatched junction nucleotides: 1. The germline gives CDR1 SGDLS, CDR2 YYNGEE. The CDR3 sequence: CASSVGTSGTDTQYF. The CDR3 nucleotides read TGTGCCAGCAGCGTGGGGACTAGCGGCACAGATACGCAGTATTTT.

As DNA, the CDR3 is TGTGCCAGCAGCTTATCCCCGGACTACGAGCAGTACTTC. This translates into CASSLSPDYEQYF. The chain links TRBV30 to TRBJ2-7; no reliable D call. Per germline, CDR1 GTSNPN and CDR2 SVGIG (reference sequence). This CDR3 has 13 residues. Between the trimmed V and J ends, which lost 8 bases and 3 bases, there was a span of 17 bases.

The gene calls are TRBV19 and TRBJ2-7; D might be TRBD1 (5 bases). With 9 bases removed from V and 2 bases from J, the gap between germline ends came to 17 bases. Germline values: CDR1 LNHDA, CDR2 SQIVND (reference sequence). The CDR3 has 14 amino acids. The CDR3 sequence: CASTDSRDTYEQYF. The CDR3 DNA sequence: TGTGCCAGCACCGACTCCAGGGATACCTACGAGCAGTACTTC. The variable domain in full, completed from reference TRBV19 and TRBJ2-7, reads DGGITQSPKYLFRKEGQNVTLSCEQNLNHDAMYWYRQDPGQGLRLIYYSQIVNDFQKGDIAEGYSVSREKKESFPLTVTSAQKNPTAFYLCASTDSRDTYEQYFGPGTRLTVT.

The V gene is TRBV5-1, the J gene TRBJ1-1; D gene uncertain. This CDR3 has 12 residues. Trimming took 5 bases from V and 8 from J, leaving 13 bases between them. The germline gives CDR1 SGHRS, CDR2 YFSETQ. The CDR3 here is CASSSSDGEAFF. The CDR3 DNA sequence: TGCGCCAGCAGTTCCTCGGACGGGGAAGCTTTCTTT.